What follows are 25 T cell receptor beta chains derived from one specimen sequenced in a study of cytomegalovirus exposure and HLA in healthy donors. A multiplex PCR was run with 60 Vbeta primers and 13 Jbeta primers. Measured with immunoSEQ multiplex PCR; TCRdb has only the in-frame clones, and not every one. The table lists about 130,000 clones, almost 85% of them singletons. Sequencing was carried out using PBMCs. The receptor set was obtained from a boy aged 2-9 years in good health and CMV-seronegative.

The chain recombines TRBV4-3 with TRBJ1-1, with TRBD1 matching over 7 bases. The CDR3 has 15 amino acids. The J segment lost 7 bases and the V segment lost 1 base, leaving 9 bases of the junction unmatched. CDR1 LGHNA and CDR2 YSLEER come from the germline V gene. As DNA, the CDR3 is TGCGCCAGCAGCCAAGTTTCTAACCGGGACAGTGAAGCTTTCTTT. It specifies CASSQVSNRDSEAFF.

This chain joins TRBV6-6 and TRBJ1-3; TRBD1 is a possible D gene (5 bases). V lost 0 bases and J lost 5, with 8 bases in between. Germline V gene data show CDR1 as MNHNY and CDR2 as SVGAGI (reference sequence). The CDR3 spans 14 residues. The CDR3 here is CASSYSDTRNTIYF. DNA for the CDR3: TGTGCCAGCAGTTACTCGGACACAAGAAACACCATATATTTT.

The rearrangement joins TRBV7-2 to TRBJ2-7; D not certain. The CDR3 loop spans 12 amino acids. Germline V gives CDR1 SGHTA, CDR2 FQGNSA. V shed 5 bases and J shed 6 bases, with 11 bases lying between them. This CDR3 reads CASSLRRGEQYV. The CDR3 nucleotides read TGTGCCAGCAGCCTGAGGAGAGGCGAGCAGTACGTC.

V is TRBV15 and J is TRBJ1-3; D is unclear. V gave up 0 bases and J gave up 0 bases, with 12 bases separating them. The CDR3 extends over 17 amino acids. Germline-derived CDR1 and CDR2 are LNHNV and YYDKDF (reference sequence). CDR3 nucleotides: TGTGCCACCAGCAGAGACCCGGACGGACTCTCTGGAAACACCATATATTTT. Protein product: CATSRDPDGLSGNTIYF.

This clone was seen just once. The chain recombines TRBV7-8 with TRBJ1-6, with D possibly matching TRBD1 (5 bases). V was clipped by 0 bases and J by 6 bases, with 12 bases between them. CDR1 and CDR2 (germline): SGHVS, FQNEAQ. The CDR3 runs to 16 residues. CDR3 residues: CASSLARGELNSPLHF. CDR3 nucleotide sequence: TGTGCCAGCAGCTTAGCGCGGGGGGAACTTAATTCACCCCTCCACTTT.

This chain uses TRBV21-1 with TRBJ1-2; the table's D call, TRBD1, was not checked against the DNA. TRBV21-1 is labeled a pseudogene. The CDR3 runs 13 residues. CDR3: CASSNGDRDGYTF. In DNA form, the CDR3 reads TGTGCCAGCAGCAATGGGGACAGGGACGGCTACACCTTC.

V and J are TRBV19 and TRBJ1-2; 7 bases are shared with TRBD1. The CDR3 consists of 15 residues. Germline V CDR1 and CDR2: LNHDA, SQIVND (reference sequence). J gave up 6 bases and V 4 bases, and 11 bases lay outside the gene matches. The CDR3 coding sequence is TGTGCCAGTAGTACTACCCTGGAGGGGGCAAATGGCTACACCTTC. It is translated as CASSTTLEGANGYTF.

The V call is TRBV6-4, the J call TRBJ2-3, with D possibly TRBD1 on 6 matching bases. Trimming shortened V by 4 bases and J by 2 bases, and 10 bases separated the two germline ends. CDR1 and CDR2 from the germline V gene are MRHNA and SNTAGT. The CDR3 runs to 14 residues. The CDR3 DNA sequence: TGTGCCAGCAGTGCGGGACAAATCACAGATACGCAGTATTTT. Its protein product is CASSAGQITDTQYF.

The chain combines TRBV5-4 with TRBJ2-5; TRBD2 agrees at 7 bases. This CDR3 region has 13 residues. J gave up 4 bases and V 4 bases, and 4 bases lay outside the gene matches. CDR1 is SGHNT and CDR2 is YYREEE in the germline V gene (reference sequence). The CDR3 loop reads CASSGRALETQYF. The CDR3 bases are TGTGCCAGCAGCGGGAGGGCCCTAGAGACCCAGTACTTC. The entire variable domain, with the rest obtained from reference TRBV5-4 and TRBJ2-5, is as follows: ETGVTQSPTHLIKTRGQQVTLRCSSQSGHNTVSWYQQALGQGPQFIFQYYREEENGRGNFPPRFSGLQFPNYSSELNVNALELDDSALYLCASSGRALETQYFGPGTRLLVL.

J is TRBJ1-2 and V is TRBV5-6; D possibly corresponds to TRBD1 (6 bases). The germline V gene encodes CDR1 SGHDT and CDR2 YYEEEE. With 3 bases removed from V and 4 bases from J, the gap between germline ends came to 13 bases. The CDR3 covers 14 residues. The CDR3 region is CASSSGTTAYGYTF. For the CDR3, the DNA is TGTGCCAGCAGCTCAGGGACAACTGCCTATGGCTACACCTTC.

The rearrangement joins TRBV7-2 to TRBJ1-5, with TRBD1 matching 7 bases. CDR1 and CDR2 (germline): SGHTA, FQGNSA. J gave up 2 bases and V 5 bases, and 18 bases lay outside the gene matches. This CDR3 is built from 19 residues. CDR3 region: CASSPETGTATRGNQPQHF. The CDR3 DNA reads TGTGCCAGCAGCCCGGAAACCGGGACAGCTACTCGGGGCAATCAGCCCCAGCATTTT.

The V call is TRBV20-1, the J call TRBJ1-4; no reliable D call. The V end lost 5 bases, the J end lost 8 bases, and 9 bases lay between the germline ends. Germline V gene data show CDR1 as DFQATT and CDR2 as SNEGSKA (reference sequence). This CDR3 region has 11 residues. The CDR3: CSALEMEKLFF. As DNA, the CDR3 is TGCAGTGCTTTGGAGATGGAAAAACTGTTTTTT.

CDR3 protein: CASRILEGIYGYTF. The CDR3 DNA sequence: TGTGCCAGCAGGATCCTCGAGGGAATCTATGGCTACACCTTC. J is TRBJ1-2 and V is TRBV28; D uncertain. Deletions cut 6 bases from V and 4 bases from J, with 15 bases between. The CDR3 has 14 amino acids. Looked up from germline, CDR1 is MDHEN and CDR2 is SYDVKM.

The chain is built from TRBV7-2 and TRBJ2-1, with TRBD2 identical over 10 bases. V gave up 2 bases and J gave up 5 bases; unmatched junction bases: 3. There are 15 residues in the CDR3. Germline V gives CDR1 SGHTA, CDR2 FQGNSA. Here the CDR3 reads CASSLTSGGDNEQFF. The DNA of the CDR3 is TGTGCCAGCAGCTTAACCAGCGGGGGGGACAATGAGCAGTTCTTC.

This clone turned up a few times. The CDR3 sequence is CASSVGTGNQPQHF. The CDR3 nucleotides read TGTGCCAGCAGTGTGGGGACAGGGAATCAGCCCCAGCATTTT. This sequence joins TRBV6-1 and TRBJ1-5, with 9 bases fitting TRBD1. Germline CDR1 MNHNS, CDR2 SASEGT. The ends lost 4 bases at V and 4 bases at J; junction bases unmatched: 2. The CDR3 loop spans 14 amino acids.

The chain is built from TRBV2 and TRBJ1-4; TRBD1 might be the D (5 bases). Per the germline V gene, CDR1 is SNHLY and CDR2 is FYNNEI. Trimming removed 6 bases from V and 0 bases from J, with 17 bases in between. This CDR3 has 17 residues. The CDR3 DNA is TGTGCCAGCAGAAGGGGAGGGCTTGGGGCAACTAATGAAAAACTGTTTTTT. It translates to CASRRGGLGATNEKLFF. Filled out from reference TRBV2 and TRBJ1-4, the complete variable domain reads EPEVTQTPSHQVTQMGQEVILRCVPISNHLYFYWYRQILGQKVEFLVSFYNNEISEKSEIFDDQFSVERPDGSNFTLKIRSTKLEDSAMYFCASRRGGLGATNEKLFFGSGTQLSVL.

This clone occurred a few times. One junction end disagrees with the germline gene, perhaps due to a read error. This chain uses TRBV5-4 with TRBJ1-1; D is possibly TRBD1 (5 bases). This CDR3 is built from 15 residues. In germline, CDR1 is SGHNT, CDR2 YYREEE (reference sequence). The CDR3 coding sequence is TGTGCCAGCACCTTGGGACCGTTTGAGGGCACTGAAGCTTTCTTT. Translating gives CASTLGPFEGTEAFF.

The rearrangement links TRBV5-1 to TRBJ2-1; 9 bases align to TRBD2. Germline CDR1 and CDR2: SGHRS and YFSETQ. The V gene end was trimmed by 1 base and the J gene end by 8 bases; junction bases not matched to a gene: 7. CDR3 size: 15 residues. The DNA for the CDR3 is TGCGCCAGCAGCTTGATTAGCGGGGGAGTCGATGAGCAGTTCTTC. This codes for CASSLISGGVDEQFF.

The chain links TRBV9 to TRBJ1-1; 7 nucleotides match TRBD1. Trimming took 4 bases from V and 1 from J; bases not matched to a gene: 13. Germline V gene lookup returns CDR1 SGDLS and CDR2 YYNGEE. This CDR3 comprises 17 residues. The DNA for the CDR3 is TGTGCCAGCAGCCCCAGGGCTAGGGGGCTGGGGAACACTGAAGCTTTCTTT. Protein product: CASSPRARGLGNTEAFF. Using reference TRBV9 and TRBJ1-1 for the parts outside the CDR3, the full variable domain is DSGVTQTPKHLITATGQRVTLRCSPRSGDLSVYWYQQSLDQGLQFLIQYYNGEERAKGNILERFSAQQFPDLHSELNLSSLELGDSALYFCASSPRARGLGNTEAFFGQGTRLTVV.

As to this clone: The junction differs from germline at one of its ends, possibly a read error. At the DNA level, this CDR3 is encoded by other sequences in the same sample as well. The chain has TRBV30 and TRBJ1-2; weak D call: TRBD1 (6 bases). The CDR3 spans 13 residues. Germline CDR1 reads GTSNPN; CDR2 reads SVGIG (reference sequence). CDR3 nucleotides: TGCGCCTGGAGTGGGGGGCCTGGCTATGGCTACACCTTC. Amino acid sequence: CAWSGGPGYGYTF.

This clone was counted once. The chain employs TRBV7-9 and TRBJ1-2; 8 bases map to TRBD1. The V and J ends lost 5 bases and 6 bases, in that order; junction bases with no gene match: 11. There are 15 residues in the CDR3. Germline V gene sequence: CDR1 SEHNR, CDR2 FQNEAQ (reference sequence). This chain's CDR3 is CASSISDNRGNGYTF. In DNA, the CDR3 is TGTGCCAGCAGCATTTCCGACAACAGGGGGAATGGCTACACCTTC.

V and J are TRBV9 and TRBJ2-7; perhaps TRBD1 as D (6 bases). This CDR3 is 17 amino acids long. Trimming shortened V by 2 bases and J by 4 bases, and 22 bases separated the two germline ends. The germline CDR1 and CDR2 sequences are SGDLS and YYNGEE. CDR3 sequence (DNA): TGTGCCAGCAGCGTTAGGAGACAGGCCGAGTATTCTTACGAGCAGTACGTC. Its protein product is CASSVRRQAEYSYEQYV.

This sequence joins TRBV9 and TRBJ1-1; no firm D call. V was clipped by 2 bases and J by 1 base, with 15 bases between them. The CDR3 has 16 residues. Germline assignment: CDR1 SGDLS and CDR2 YYNGEE. The CDR3 is CASSVGLPGRNTEAFF. DNA for the CDR3: TGTGCCAGCAGCGTCGGCCTACCTGGGAGGAACACTGAAGCTTTCTTT.

The chain recombines TRBV4-3 with TRBJ2-1; 8 nucleotides match TRBD2. Looked up from germline, CDR1 is LGHNA and CDR2 is YSLEER. CDR3 size: 15 residues. The J segment lost 8 bases and the V segment lost 0 bases, leaving 6 bases of the junction unmatched. The CDR3 sequence is CASSQETGGPDEQFF. The CDR3 coding sequence is TGCGCCAGCAGCCAAGAAACGGGGGGGCCTGATGAGCAGTTCTTC.

The chain links TRBV27 to TRBJ1-5; unclear D gene. V lost 0 bases to trimming and J lost 3 bases, with 9 bases between them. The CDR3 length is 15 residues. CDR1 and CDR2 (germline): MNHEY, SMNVEV (reference sequence). In nucleotides, the CDR3 is TGTGCCAGCAGTTTATCGAGGCAGTTCAATCAGCCCCAGCATTTT. Protein product: CASSLSRQFNQPQHF.